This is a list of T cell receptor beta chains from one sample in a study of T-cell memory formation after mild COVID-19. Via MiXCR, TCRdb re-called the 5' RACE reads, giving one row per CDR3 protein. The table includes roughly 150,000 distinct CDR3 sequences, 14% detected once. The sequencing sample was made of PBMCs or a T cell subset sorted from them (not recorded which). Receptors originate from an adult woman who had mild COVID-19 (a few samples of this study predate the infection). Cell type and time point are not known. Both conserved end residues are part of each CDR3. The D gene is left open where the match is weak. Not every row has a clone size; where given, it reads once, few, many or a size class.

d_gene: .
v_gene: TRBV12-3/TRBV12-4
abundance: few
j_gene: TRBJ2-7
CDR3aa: CASSSGSYEQYF
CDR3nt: TGTGCCAGCAGTTCGGGCTCCTACGAGCAGTACTTC

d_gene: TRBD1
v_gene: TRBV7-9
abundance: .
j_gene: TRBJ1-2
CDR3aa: CASSSGQGVYGYTF
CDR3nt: TGTGCCAGCAGCTCAGGACAGGGCGTCTATGGCTACACCTTC

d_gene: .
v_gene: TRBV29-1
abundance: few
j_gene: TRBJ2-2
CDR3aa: CSVKAGNVGELFF
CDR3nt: TGCAGCGTTAAAGCAGGGAACGTCGGGGAGCTGTTTTTT

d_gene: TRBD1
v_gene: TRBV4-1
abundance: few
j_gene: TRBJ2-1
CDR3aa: CASSQDGQGVSEQFF
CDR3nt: TGCGCCAGCAGCCAAGATGGGCAGGGGGTAAGTGAGCAGTTCTTC

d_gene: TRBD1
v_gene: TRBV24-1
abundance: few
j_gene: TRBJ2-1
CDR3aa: CATRSSGQGTTIRRYNEQFF
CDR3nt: TGTGCCACCAGATCCTCGGGACAGGGGACTACTATCCGTCGTTACAATGAGCAGTTCTTC

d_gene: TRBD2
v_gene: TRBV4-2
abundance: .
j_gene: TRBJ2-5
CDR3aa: CASSQGIGGRDETQYF
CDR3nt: TGTGCCAGCAGCCAAGGAATAGGCGGGAGGGATGAGACCCAGTACTTC

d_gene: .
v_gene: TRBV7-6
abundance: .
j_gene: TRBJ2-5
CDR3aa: CASSARLMQETQYF
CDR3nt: TGTGCCAGCAGCGCCCGACTGATGCAAGAGACCCAGTACTTC

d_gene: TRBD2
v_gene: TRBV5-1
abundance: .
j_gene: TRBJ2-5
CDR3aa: CASSSPPLAAQETQYF
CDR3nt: TGCGCCAGCAGCTCCCCCCCTCTAGCGGCGCAAGAGACCCAGTACTTC

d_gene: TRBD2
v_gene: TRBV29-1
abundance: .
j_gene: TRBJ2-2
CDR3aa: CSVEDPGLVTGELFF
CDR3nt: TGCAGCGTTGAAGATCCGGGACTAGTCACCGGGGAGCTGTTTTTT

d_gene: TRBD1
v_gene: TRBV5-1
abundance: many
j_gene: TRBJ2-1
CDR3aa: CASSSGTGAYNEQFF
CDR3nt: TGCGCCAGCAGCTCCGGGACAGGGGCGTACAATGAGCAGTTCTTC

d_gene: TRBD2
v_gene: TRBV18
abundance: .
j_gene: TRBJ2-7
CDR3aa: CASSPPSGRTYEQYF
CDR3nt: TGTGCCAGCTCACCCCCTAGCGGGAGGACCTACGAGCAGTACTTC

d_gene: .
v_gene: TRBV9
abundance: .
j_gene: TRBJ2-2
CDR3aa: CASSFLPSGNTGELFF
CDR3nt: TGTGCCAGCAGCTTCCTTCCAAGCGGGAACACCGGGGAGCTGTTTTTT

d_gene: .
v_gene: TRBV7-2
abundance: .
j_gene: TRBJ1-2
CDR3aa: CASSLGPREDYGYTF
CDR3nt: TGTGCCAGCAGCTTAGGTCCCCGGGAGGACTATGGCTACACCTTC

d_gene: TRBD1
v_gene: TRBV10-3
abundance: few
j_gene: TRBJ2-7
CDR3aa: CAIGGTGGFHEQYF
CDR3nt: TGTGCCATCGGAGGGACAGGGGGGTTCCACGAGCAGTACTTC

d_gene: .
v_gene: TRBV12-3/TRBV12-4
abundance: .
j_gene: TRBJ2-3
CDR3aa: CASSYRSGGTDTQYF
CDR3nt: TGTGCCAGCAGTTACCGCTCTGGGGGCACAGATACGCAGTATTTT

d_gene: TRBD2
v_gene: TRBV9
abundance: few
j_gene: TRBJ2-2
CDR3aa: CASSWTSGVTGELFF
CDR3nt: TGTGCCAGCAGCTGGACTAGCGGAGTCACCGGGGAGCTGTTTTTT

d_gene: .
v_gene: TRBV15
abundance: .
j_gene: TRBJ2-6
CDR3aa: CATFGHRGSGANVLTF
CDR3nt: TGTGCCACCTTTGGACACCGAGGCTCTGGGGCCAACGTCCTGACTTTC

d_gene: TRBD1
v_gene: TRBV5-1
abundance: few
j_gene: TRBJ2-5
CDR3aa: CASSGGQGQETQYF
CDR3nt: TGCGCCAGCAGCGGGGGACAGGGCCAAGAGACCCAGTACTTC

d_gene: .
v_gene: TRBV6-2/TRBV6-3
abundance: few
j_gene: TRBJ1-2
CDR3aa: CASKASGYGYTF
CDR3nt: TGTGCCAGCAAGGCATCTGGCTATGGCTACACCTTC

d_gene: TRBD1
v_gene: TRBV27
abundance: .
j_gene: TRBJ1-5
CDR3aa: CASSLDRGANQPQHF
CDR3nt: TGTGCCAGCAGTTTGGACAGGGGGGCCAATCAGCCCCAGCATTTT

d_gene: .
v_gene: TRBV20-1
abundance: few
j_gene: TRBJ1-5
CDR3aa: CSARAGPVSQPQHF
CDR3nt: TGCAGTGCTAGAGCTGGGCCGGTTAGTCAGCCCCAGCATTTT

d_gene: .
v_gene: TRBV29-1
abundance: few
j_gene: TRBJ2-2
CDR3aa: CSYAGANTGELFF
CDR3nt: TGCAGCTACGCGGGTGCGAACACCGGGGAGCTGTTTTTT

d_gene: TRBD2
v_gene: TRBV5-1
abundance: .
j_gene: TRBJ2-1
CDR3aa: CASSLNLAGGNEQFF
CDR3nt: TGCGCCAGCAGCTTGAACCTAGCGGGAGGCAATGAGCAGTTCTTC

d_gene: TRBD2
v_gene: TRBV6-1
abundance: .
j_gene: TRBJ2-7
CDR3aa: CASSEYGGSYEQYF
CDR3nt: TGTGCCAGCAGTGAGTACGGGGGGTCCTACGAGCAGTACTTC

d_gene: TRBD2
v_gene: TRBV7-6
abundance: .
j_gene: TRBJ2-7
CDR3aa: CASTLSAGGRNEQYF
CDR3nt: TGTGCCAGCACCCTATCTGCGGGCGGGAGGAACGAGCAGTACTTC

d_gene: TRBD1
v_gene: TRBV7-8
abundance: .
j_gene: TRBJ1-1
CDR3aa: CASSPRPTGWFSEAFF
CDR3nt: TGTGCCAGCAGCCCAAGACCGACAGGGTGGTTCTCTGAAGCTTTCTTT

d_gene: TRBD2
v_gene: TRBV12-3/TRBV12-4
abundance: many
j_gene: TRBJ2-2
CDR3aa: CASSFGLAGGGELFF
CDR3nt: TGTGCCAGCAGTTTCGGACTAGCGGGGGGCGGGGAGCTGTTTTTT

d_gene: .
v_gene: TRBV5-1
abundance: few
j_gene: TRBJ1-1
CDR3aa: CASSLAGQTLMNTEAFF
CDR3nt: TGCGCCAGCAGCTTGGCAGGTCAAACTCTCATGAACACTGAAGCTTTCTTT

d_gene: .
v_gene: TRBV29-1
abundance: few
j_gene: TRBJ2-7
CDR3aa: CSVGRQWSSYEQYF
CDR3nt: TGCAGCGTTGGCCGACAGTGGAGCTCCTACGAGCAGTACTTC